This section outlines one T cell receptor beta chain sequence together with its context. The target of this receptor is not known. It has no much larger one-base neighbor in the sample; base qualities were not kept. At the DNA level, this CDR3 is encoded by other sequences in the same sample as well. This sample was taken from a study of cytotoxic CD8 clonotypes in ibrutinib-treated CLL (dated by TCRdb to about 2021). A note on the overall study: The cohort included around 15 treatment-naive and roughly ten relapsed/refractory patients; around 17 were IGHV unmutated. Response samples were obtained after a median of 12 months of treatment, with a range of roughly 6 to 40 months. Cryopreserved peripheral blood mononuclear cells were collected at three points: before therapy, at response, and at either sustained remission or disease progression. Responses were partial in about 25 patients and complete in 2; after median 68 months follow-up, approximately 15 stayed in remission and about twelve progressed. All remission and progressive disease samples were collected while patients were still receiving ibrutinib. Longitudinal samples were obtainable from about 30% of the 86 participants in the trial. An average of around 260,000 productive templates and 94,082 productive rearrangements was obtained per sample. Results and caveats for the whole study, not just this receptor: An increase in clonality was observed at ibrutinib response, with clonality remaining stable during sustained remission and falling back toward baseline at progression. Sampling times were not matched between sustained-remission and progressing patients, and lymph node repertoires were not studied. Public clonotypes were rare and either shrank or stayed stable during treatment, and the rise in clonality at ibrutinib response reflected expansion of private clonotypes. At baseline, clonality was higher than in age-matched healthy donors and showed a strong correlation with circulating CD8+ T-cell counts.

Counted from cysteine to phenylalanine, this CDR3 has 14 amino acids. The retained sequence is limited to the CDR3, 42 bases, with the frame set at the first base. CDR1 SGHNT and CDR2 YYREEE are derived from the germline V gene (reference sequence). V drops 7 bases and J drops 1 base, leaving 14 bases in between. The goal of deep resolution MiSeq sequencing was a depth between 1 in 1 million and 1 in 200,000 T cells, and coverage averaged 10x per clonotype. The immunoSEQ hsTCRB Kit was used to generate TCR beta libraries. Concerning the study's data processing: The data were analyzed with ImmunoSEQ Analyzer and ImmunoSEQ Data Assistant, and V, D and J gene assignments followed IMGT definitions. Clonality was computed as one minus normalized Shannon entropy of productive rearrangement frequencies, ranging from 0 to 1. Public clonotype analysis was restricted to overrepresented clonotypes comprising at least 0.05% of each patient's repertoire. Repertoires from around 13 age-matched healthy donors in immuneACCESS were used as clonality controls. The table comes from immuneACCESS by way of TCRdb, which keeps in-frame sequences with V and J called. Part of the clones is missing from these tables; in studies checked, under half for an unresolved V gene and the rest for unknown reasons. The D gene and trimming were derived from the DNA, and the V and J assignments and clone size from that table. The sample data list approximately 150,000 clones, and 84% of these were observed just once. The ten largest make up about 4.6% of the sample.

According to the study, the label for this sample's time point signals: around 25 months on ibrutinib. For TCR beta library preparation, roughly 2 micrograms of genomic DNA was extracted from cryopreserved PBMCs. Longitudinal blood samples from CLL patients on ibrutinib monotherapy underwent high-throughput TCR beta sequencing. The patients took part in an open-label, single-center phase 2 trial of ibrutinib monotherapy. Sequences were derived from PBMCs, sampled after 24 months of ibrutinib treatment. The origin of this receptor is a human donor with chronic lymphocytic leukemia. This chain joins TRBV5-4 to TRBJ1-2, with the D segment identity uncertain. CDR3 loop: CASGARRDNYGYTF. The sequence in DNA is TGTGCCAGCGGCGCCCGGCGGGATAACTATGGCTACACCTTC.